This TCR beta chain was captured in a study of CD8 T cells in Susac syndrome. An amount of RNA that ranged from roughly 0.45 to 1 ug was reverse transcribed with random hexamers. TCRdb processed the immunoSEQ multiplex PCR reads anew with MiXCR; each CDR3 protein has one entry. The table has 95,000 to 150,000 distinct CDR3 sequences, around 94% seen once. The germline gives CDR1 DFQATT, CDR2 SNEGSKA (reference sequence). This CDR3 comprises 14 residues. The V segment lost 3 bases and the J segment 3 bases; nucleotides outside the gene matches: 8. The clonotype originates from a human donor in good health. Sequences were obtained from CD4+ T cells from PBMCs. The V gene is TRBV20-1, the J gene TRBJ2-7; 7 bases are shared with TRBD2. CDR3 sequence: CSARLQRGLYEQYF. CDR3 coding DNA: TGCAGTGCTAGGCTACAGCGGGGCCTCTACGAGCAGTACTTC.